Listed below are T cell receptor beta chains from one sample, sequenced in a study of blood T cell repertoires in COVID-19. Profiled with immunoSEQ multiplex PCR; TCRdb holds only in-frame clones, not every one. The data show more than 200,000 clones, 85% to 90% seen once. Sequencing used peripheral blood. The receptor set was obtained from a man older than 75 with acute or convalescent COVID-19. CDR3s include the opening cysteine and the closing phenylalanine or tryptophan. D genes are given only for firm matches. Part of the rows lack a size; the others show once, few, many or a class for expanded clones.

J gene,D gene,clone size,V gene,CDR3 DNA,CDR3 protein
TRBJ2-1,TRBD1,NA,TRBV7-9,TGTGCCAGCAGCCCCCGGACAGGGCCTTACAATGAGCAGTTCTTC,CASSPRTGPYNEQFF
TRBJ2-2,TRBD1,NA,TRBV2,TGTGCCAGCAGGGACCGGGACAGTAGGACCGGGGAGCTGTTTTTT,CASRDRDSRTGELFF
TRBJ1-1,NA,NA,TRBV7-5,TGTGCCAGAAGCGACAGACAGGGGTGCCCCCCCATGAACACTGAAGCTTTCTTT,CARSDRQGCPPMNTEAFF
TRBJ2-3,TRBD2,NA,TRBV6-5,TGTGCCAGCACCCTCCCCGGGGGGGCGTCAGATACGCAGTATTTT,CASTLPGGASDTQYF
TRBJ1-1,TRBD1,NA,TRBV7-2,TGTGCCAGCAGCTCCGGTTACAGGGGGCAGAACACTGAAGCTTTCTTT,CASSSGYRGQNTEAFF
TRBJ1-5,NA,NA,TRBV27,TGTGCCAGCAGTCAATACAGGTATAGCAATCAGCCCCAGCATTTT,CASSQYRYSNQPQHF
TRBJ2-6,NA,NA,TRBV7-3,TGTGCCAGCAGCTTACGGTTCCGAAGCTCTGGGGCCAACGTCCTGACTTTC,CASSLRFRSSGANVLTF
TRBJ2-7,TRBD1,many,TRBV28,TGTGCCAGCAGTTTAGGGACAGGGGTTTACGAGCAGTACTTC,CASSLGTGVYEQYF
TRBJ2-7,NA,NA,TRBV3-1/TRBV3-2,TGTGCCAGCAGCCTACGGCGCGAGGGCAACGAGCAGTACTTC,CASSLRREGNEQYF
TRBJ2-7,TRBD2,NA,TRBV6-1,TGTGCCAGCAGTGAAAGAAACGGCGGGGGACCCTACGAGCAGTACTTC,CASSERNGGGPYEQYF
TRBJ2-3,NA,once,TRBV6-6,TGTGCCAGCAGTTACTTTCGGGGCACAGATACGCAGTATTTT,CASSYFRGTDTQYF
TRBJ1-1,TRBD1,NA,TRBV5-1,TGCGCCAGCAGCTGGGGGACAGGATCGACGAACACTGAAGCTTTCTTT,CASSWGTGSTNTEAFF
TRBJ2-3,TRBD1,NA,TRBV6-2/TRBV6-3,TGTGCCAGCAGTTACCGGGACAGCCTAAGGACAGATACGCAGTATTTT,CASSYRDSLRTDTQYF
TRBJ1-2,NA,NA,TRBV6-1,TGTGCCAGCAGTGATACAGGGCTAGGTGGCTACACCTTC,CASSDTGLGGYTF
TRBJ2-2,NA,NA,TRBV11-2,TGTGCCAGCACTAGACTCAGCCATGCGGGGCCCGGGGAGCTGTTTTTT,CASTRLSHAGPGELFF
TRBJ1-5,NA,NA,TRBV5-6,TGTGCCAGCAGCGACAGACACACCTCCAGCAATCAGCCCCAGCATTTT,CASSDRHTSSNQPQHF
TRBJ2-1,TRBD2,NA,TRBV7-3,TGTGCCAGCAGCGACCAGACTAGCGGGAGGGCCGGAGCTGAGCAGTTCTTC,CASSDQTSGRAGAEQFF
TRBJ2-3,TRBD1,NA,TRBV18,TGTGCCAGCTCACCACCAGGGACAGGTTCCGGAGATACGCAGTATTTT,CASSPPGTGSGDTQYF
TRBJ1-5,NA,once,TRBV7-2,TGTGCCAGCAGCTTAGGTACGACAAAGCCCCAGCATTTT,CASSLGTTKPQHF
TRBJ2-5,TRBD1,NA,TRBV14,TGTGCCAGCAGCCAAGAGGTCGACAGGGCAGGAGAGACCCAGTACTTC,CASSQEVDRAGETQYF
TRBJ1-2,NA,NA,TRBV11-3,TGTGCCAGCAGCTTAGATGATACCTCGGACAGCTGGACCTATGGCTACACCTTC,CASSLDDTSDSWTYGYTF
TRBJ2-2,TRBD1,once,TRBV4-1,TGCGCCAGCAGCCAAGATGGGGGACAGTACACCGGGGAGCTGTTTTTT,CASSQDGGQYTGELFF
TRBJ2-1,TRBD2,NA,TRBV14,TGTGCCAGCAGTCAGAGCGGGGGGCGTTACAATGAGCAGTTCTTC,CASSQSGGRYNEQFF
TRBJ1-1,NA,NA,TRBV19,TGTGCCAGTAGTTCCAGGGGGAACACTGAAGCTTTCTTT,CASSSRGNTEAFF
TRBJ2-1,TRBD2,NA,TRBV7-9,TGTGCCAGCAGCCAAAGCGGGGGGGCCAATGAGCAGTTCTTC,CASSQSGGANEQFF
TRBJ2-1,NA,few,TRBV15,TGTGCCACCAGCAGAGAGGCAGGGGAATACAATGAGCAGTTCTTC,CATSREAGEYNEQFF
TRBJ1-1,NA,NA,TRBV6-5,TGTGCCAGCAGCGGCGGACTGGCGGGGAACACTGAAGCTTTCTTT,CASSGGLAGNTEAFF
TRBJ2-7,NA,NA,TRBV13,TGTGCCAGCAGCTTAACGGGGGAAACTCTCTACGAGCAGTACTTC,CASSLTGETLYEQYF
TRBJ2-3,NA,NA,TRBV7-9,TGTGCCAGCTTAACAGGGAGCTCTGCTAGCACAGATACGCAGTATTTT,CASLTGSSASTDTQYF
TRBJ2-5,TRBD1,few,TRBV5-1,TGCGCCAGCAGCGACAGGGTAGAAGAGACCCAGTACTTC,CASSDRVEETQYF
TRBJ1-2,NA,NA,TRBV19,TGTGCCAGTAGTATAGTTGCGGGGTCTGGCGATGGCTACACCTTC,CASSIVAGSGDGYTF
TRBJ2-1,TRBD2,NA,TRBV7-2,TGTGCCAGCAGCTTAGCGGGTACTAGCGGGATCTACAATGAGCAGTTCTTC,CASSLAGTSGIYNEQFF
TRBJ1-5,TRBD1,NA,TRBV7-8,TGTGCCAGCAGCTCGCGAACGGGGGACAGGGGACCCGTTCGCAATCAGCCCCAGCATTTT,CASSSRTGDRGPVRNQPQHF
TRBJ1-2,NA,NA,TRBV27,TGTGCCAGCAGTTTTTTGGGGGCCGGGGGCTACACCTTC,CASSFLGAGGYTF
TRBJ2-3,NA,few,TRBV5-1,TGCGCCAGCAGCTTCGGAGATACGCAGTATTTT,CASSFGDTQYF
TRBJ2-7,TRBD1,NA,TRBV10-3,TGTGCCATCAGTGAAGGACAGGGAACTTTGAGCGAGCAGTACTTC,CAISEGQGTLSEQYF
TRBJ1-1,TRBD1,NA,TRBV19,TGTGCCAGTAGTAAGGACAGGGGGACCACTGAAGCTTTCTTT,CASSKDRGTTEAFF
TRBJ2-1,TRBD1,NA,TRBV7-2,TGTGCCAGCAGCCCGTGGACAGGAAGCTCCTACAATGAGCAGTTCTTC,CASSPWTGSSYNEQFF
TRBJ2-3,NA,NA,TRBV11-2,TGTGCCAGCAGCTCCCTCCAGCGGGCCACAGATACGCAGTATTTT,CASSSLQRATDTQYF
TRBJ1-2,TRBD1,NA,TRBV28,TGTGCCAGTCGAAATCAGGGGGGCTATGGCTACACCTTC,CASRNQGGYGYTF